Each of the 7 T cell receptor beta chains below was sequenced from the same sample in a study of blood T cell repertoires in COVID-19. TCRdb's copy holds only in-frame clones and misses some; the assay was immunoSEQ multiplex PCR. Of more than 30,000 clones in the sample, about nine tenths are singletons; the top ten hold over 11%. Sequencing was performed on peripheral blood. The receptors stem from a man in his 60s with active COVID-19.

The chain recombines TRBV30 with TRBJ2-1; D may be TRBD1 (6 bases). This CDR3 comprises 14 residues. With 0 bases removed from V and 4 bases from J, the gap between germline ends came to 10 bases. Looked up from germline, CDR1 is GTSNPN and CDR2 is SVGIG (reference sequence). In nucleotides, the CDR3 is TGTGCCTGGAGTGTGGGGACACCTTACAATGAGCAGTTCTTC. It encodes CAWSVGTPYNEQFF. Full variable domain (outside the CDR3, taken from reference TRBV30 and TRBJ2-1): SQTIHQWPATLVQPVGSPLSLECTVEGTSNPNLYWYRQAAGRGLQLLFYSVGIGQISSEVPQNLSASRPQDRQFILSSKKLLLSDSGFYLCAWSVGTPYNEQFFGPGTRLTVL.

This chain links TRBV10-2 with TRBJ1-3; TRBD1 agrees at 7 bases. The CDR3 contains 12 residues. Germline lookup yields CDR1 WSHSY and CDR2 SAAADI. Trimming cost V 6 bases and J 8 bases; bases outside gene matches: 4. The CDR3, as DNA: TGCGCCAGCAGGAACAGGGGAGACACCATATATTTT. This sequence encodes CASRNRGDTIYF.

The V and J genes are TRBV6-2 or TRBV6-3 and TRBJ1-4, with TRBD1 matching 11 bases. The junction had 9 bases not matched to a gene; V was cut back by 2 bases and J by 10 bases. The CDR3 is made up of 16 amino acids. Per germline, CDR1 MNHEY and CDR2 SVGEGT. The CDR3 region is CASSYGVGTGGRKLFF. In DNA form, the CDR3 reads TGTGCCAGCAGTTACGGAGTTGGGACAGGGGGGAGAAAACTGTTTTTT.

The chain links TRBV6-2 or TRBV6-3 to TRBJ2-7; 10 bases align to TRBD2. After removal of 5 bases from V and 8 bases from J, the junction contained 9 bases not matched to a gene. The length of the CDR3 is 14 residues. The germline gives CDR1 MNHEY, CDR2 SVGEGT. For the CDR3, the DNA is TGTGCCAGCAGTGCAGCGGGAGGGGCTACGCAGCAGTACTTC. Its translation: CASSAAGGATQQYF.

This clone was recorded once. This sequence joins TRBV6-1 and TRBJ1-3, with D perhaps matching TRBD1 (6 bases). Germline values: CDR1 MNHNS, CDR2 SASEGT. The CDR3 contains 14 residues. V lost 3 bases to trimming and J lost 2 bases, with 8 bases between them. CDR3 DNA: TGTGCCAGCAGTGAGAACAGGGCTGGAAACACCATATATTTT. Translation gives CASSENRAGNTIYF.

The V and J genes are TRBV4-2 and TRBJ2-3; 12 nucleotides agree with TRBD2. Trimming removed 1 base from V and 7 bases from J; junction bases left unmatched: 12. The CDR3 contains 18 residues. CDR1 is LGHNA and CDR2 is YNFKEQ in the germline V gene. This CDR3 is CASSQASSGGASGNTQYF. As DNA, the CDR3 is TGTGCCAGCAGCCAAGCGTCTAGCGGGGGGGCCTCGGGAAATACGCAGTATTTT.

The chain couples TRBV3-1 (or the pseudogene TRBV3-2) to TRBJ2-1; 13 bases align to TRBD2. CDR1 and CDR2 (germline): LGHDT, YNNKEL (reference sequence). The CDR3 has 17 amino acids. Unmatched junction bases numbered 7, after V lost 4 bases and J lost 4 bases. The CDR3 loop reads CASSPRTSGGPYNEQFF. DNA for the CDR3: TGTGCCAGCAGCCCTAGGACTAGCGGGGGACCTTACAATGAGCAGTTCTTC.